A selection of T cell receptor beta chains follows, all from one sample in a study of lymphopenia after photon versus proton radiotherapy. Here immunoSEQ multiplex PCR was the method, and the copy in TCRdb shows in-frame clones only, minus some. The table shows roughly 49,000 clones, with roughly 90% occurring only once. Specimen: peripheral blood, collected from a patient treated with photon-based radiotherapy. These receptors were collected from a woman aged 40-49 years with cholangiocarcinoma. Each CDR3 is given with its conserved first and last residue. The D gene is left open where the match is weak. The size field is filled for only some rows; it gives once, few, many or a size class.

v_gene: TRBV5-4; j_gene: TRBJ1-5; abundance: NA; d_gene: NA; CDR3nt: TGTGCCAGCAGCTTCCAGGGTGATAGCCAGCCCCAGCATTTT; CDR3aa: CASSFQGDSQPQHF
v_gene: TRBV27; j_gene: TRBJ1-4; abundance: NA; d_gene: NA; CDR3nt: TGTGCCAGCAGTTTGAGCTCCGAGGGGGGGGCGAAACTGTTTTTT; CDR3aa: CASSLSSEGGAKLFF
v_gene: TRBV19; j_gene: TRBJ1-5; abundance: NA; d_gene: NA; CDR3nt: TGTGCCAGTAGTACCCCCGGACAGCTCAGCAATCAGCCCCAGCATTTT; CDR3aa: CASSTPGQLSNQPQHF
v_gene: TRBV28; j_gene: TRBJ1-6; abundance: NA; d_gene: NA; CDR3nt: TGTGCCAGCAGCGGGACCCAGGGCTATAATTCACCCCTCCACTTT; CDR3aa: CASSGTQGYNSPLHF
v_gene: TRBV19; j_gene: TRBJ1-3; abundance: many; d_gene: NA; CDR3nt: TGTGCCAGTACCCCGGGGGGCTCTGGAAACACCATATATTTT; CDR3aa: CASTPGGSGNTIYF
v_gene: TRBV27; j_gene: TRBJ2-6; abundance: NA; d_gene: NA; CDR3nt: TGTGCCAGCAGTTTACCGGGCAGGAGGGGCACTGGGGCCAACGTCCTGACTTTC; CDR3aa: CASSLPGRRGTGANVLTF
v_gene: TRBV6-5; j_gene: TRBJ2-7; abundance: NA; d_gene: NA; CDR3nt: TGTGCCAGCGGGGACTTGTTCTACGAGCAGTACTTC; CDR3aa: CASGDLFYEQYF
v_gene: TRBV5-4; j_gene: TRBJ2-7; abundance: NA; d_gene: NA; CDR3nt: TGTGCCAGCAGCTTGGACTACGAGCAGTACTTC; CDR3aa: CASSLDYEQYF
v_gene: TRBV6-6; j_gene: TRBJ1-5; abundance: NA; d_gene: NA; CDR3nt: TGTGCCAGCAGTTACGGGGGGGAGAGCAATCAGCCCCAGCATTTT; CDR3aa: CASSYGGESNQPQHF
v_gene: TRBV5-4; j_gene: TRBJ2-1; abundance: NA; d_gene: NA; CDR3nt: TGTGCCAGCAGCTTGGGGGGAGGCTCGAATGAGCAGTTCTTC; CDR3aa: CASSLGGGSNEQFF
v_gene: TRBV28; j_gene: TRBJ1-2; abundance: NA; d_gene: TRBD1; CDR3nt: TGTGCCAGCAGTAATGACAGGGGCGGCTATGGCTACACCTTC; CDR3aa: CASSNDRGGYGYTF
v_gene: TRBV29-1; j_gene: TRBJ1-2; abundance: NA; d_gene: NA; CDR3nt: TGCAGCGTTGAAGAAGGCGTCAGGGTAGATGGCTACACCTTC; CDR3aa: CSVEEGVRVDGYTF
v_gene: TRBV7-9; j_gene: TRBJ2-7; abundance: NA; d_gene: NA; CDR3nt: TGTGCCAGCAGCTTAGCTGGGGGGACGGGGGGCCTCTACGAGCAGTACTTC; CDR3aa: CASSLAGGTGGLYEQYF
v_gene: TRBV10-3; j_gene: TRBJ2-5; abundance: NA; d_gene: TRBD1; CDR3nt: TGTGCCACCAAGACAGGGAGTCAAGAGACCCAGTACTTC; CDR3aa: CATKTGSQETQYF
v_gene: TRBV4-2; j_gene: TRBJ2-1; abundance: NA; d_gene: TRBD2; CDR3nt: TGTGCCAGCAGCCCCCAGCTAACGCTCGGGGGGATCTACAATGAGCAGTTCTTC; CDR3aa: CASSPQLTLGGIYNEQFF